These 29 T cell receptor beta chains were sequenced from one sample in a study of beta chain features in type 1 diabetes. What was sequenced were expressed TCRB transcripts, since all of the isolated RNA had been reverse transcribed. The table came from immunoSEQ multiplex PCR; TCRdb's copy has only in-frame clones and leaves some out. The data contain about 650,000 clones, roughly 12% of them singletons. Antigens of these TCRs are unknown. Findings and limits, study-wide: Shortening that was moderate but significant affected the TCRB CDR3s of Type 1 diabetes patients in all four CD4+ subsets.

Input material: naive CD4+ T cells from blood. These receptor sequences come from a man aged 30-40 years with type 1 diabetes.

This chain links TRBV29-1 with TRBJ1-2; TRBD1 aligns across 7 bases. V shed 1 base, J shed 4 bases, and the junction held 6 bases outside the gene matches. The CDR3 covers 14 residues. The germline CDR1 and CDR2 sequences are SQVTM and ANQGSEA. CDR3 region: CSVEGQGGGYGYTF. CDR3 bases: TGCAGCGTTGAAGGACAGGGAGGAGGCTATGGCTACACCTTC.

In this sample, this clone turned up a few times. CDR3 amino acids: CASSLGGANEQFF. The CDR3, as DNA: TGTGCCAGCAGCTTAGGAGGGGCGAATGAGCAGTTCTTC. J is TRBJ2-1 and V is TRBV7-9; either TRBD1 or TRBD2 may supply D (5 bases each). The germline V gene encodes CDR1 SEHNR and CDR2 FQNEAQ (reference sequence). CDR3 length: 13 residues. Trimming cost V 1 base and J 7 bases, with 8 bases left between them.

The chain links TRBV4-1 to TRBJ1-2; TRBD1 matches 9 bases. Germline lookup yields CDR1 MGHRA and CDR2 YSYEKL. The CDR3 extends over 18 amino acids. The trim removed 1 base at V and 7 bases at J, leaving 16 bases unmatched. CDR3 residues: CASSQGYRQGGQRRGYTF. The CDR3 DNA follows: TGCGCCAGCAGCCAAGGCTATAGACAGGGGGGACAGAGACGTGGCTACACCTTC.

This sequence joins TRBV6-5 and TRBJ1-6; D may be TRBD1 (6 bases). The CDR3 is made up of 15 amino acids. CDR1 and CDR2 (germline): MNHEY, SVGAGI. V was shortened by 8 bases and J by 4 bases, with 15 bases between the two germline ends. This chain's CDR3 is CASGIGTPYNSPLHF. CDR3 bases: TGTGCCAGCGGGATCGGGACACCTTATAATTCACCCCTCCACTTT.

V is TRBV5-1 and J is TRBJ1-6, with D uncertain. CDR1 is SGHRS and CDR2 is YFSETQ in the germline V gene. V dropped 0 bases and J dropped 6 bases, with 7 bases sitting between them. CDR3 length: 14 residues. The CDR3 loop reads CASSLGEGNSPLHF. CDR3 in DNA: TGCGCCAGCAGCTTGGGTGAGGGTAATTCACCCCTCCACTTT.

This chain links TRBV10-3 with TRBJ2-3; 9 bases fit TRBD1. The CDR3 is 14 residues long. The V gene's germline CDR1 is ENHRY and CDR2 SYGVKD. The trim removed 6 bases at V and 1 base at J, leaving 2 bases unmatched. CDR3: CAIRDRGGTDTQYF. The CDR3 DNA follows: TGTGCCATCAGGGACAGGGGTGGCACAGATACGCAGTATTTT.

This clone was counted between two and nine times. The CDR3: CASSLRTEQETQYF. The CDR3 bases are TGCGCCAGCAGCTTACGGACAGAGCAAGAGACCCAGTACTTC. The rearrangement links TRBV5-1 to TRBJ2-5; maybe TRBD1 (6 bases). V shed 2 bases and J shed 2 bases, with 10 bases lying between them. CDR3 length: 14 residues. Germline V gene sequence: CDR1 SGHRS, CDR2 YFSETQ.

This clone was observed a handful of times. Other DNA sequences of this sample code for an identical CDR3. The chain couples TRBV19 to TRBJ2-5, with 7 bases identical to TRBD1. Germline V lookup: CDR1 LNHDA, CDR2 SQIVND (reference sequence). The V gene end was trimmed by 5 bases and the J gene end by 5 bases; junction bases not matched to a gene: 5. The CDR3 runs 13 residues. CDR3 residues: CASSSTGLETQYF. Written as DNA, the CDR3 is TGTGCCAGTAGTTCGACAGGGTTGGAGACCCAGTACTTC.

This clone was seen a handful of times. The rearrangement links TRBV27 to TRBJ2-7; D might be TRBD1 (5 bases). With 5 bases removed from V and 6 bases from J, the gap between germline ends came to 26 bases. Germline loops: CDR1 MNHEY, CDR2 SMNVEV (reference sequence). The CDR3 length is 17 residues. The chain's CDR3 is CASSGLYNRFAGPEQYF. CDR3 nucleotides: TGTGCCAGCAGTGGTTTATATAATCGTTTCGCAGGGCCCGAGCAGTACTTC.

The sample holds a few counts of this clone. This chain uses TRBV5-4 with TRBJ1-4, with D perhaps TRBD1 (6 bases). Trimming left V 0 bases short and J 5 bases short, with 8 bases between. Germline lookup yields CDR1 SGHNT and CDR2 YYREEE (reference sequence). CDR3 length: 14 amino acids. The CDR3 bases are TGTGCCAGCAGCTTGGAGGGGGGAAATGAAAAACTGTTTTTT. Residues: CASSLEGGNEKLFF. The whole variable domain, filled in from reference TRBV5-4 and TRBJ1-4, reads ETGVTQSPTHLIKTRGQQVTLRCSSQSGHNTVSWYQQALGQGPQFIFQYYREEENGRGNFPPRFSGLQFPNYSSELNVNALELDDSALYLCASSLEGGNEKLFFGSGTQLSVL.

The chain recombines TRBV7-9 with TRBJ1-2, with 8 bases matching TRBD1. V shed 5 bases and J 6 bases; nucleotides not matched to a gene: 14. Germline V lookup: CDR1 SEHNR, CDR2 FQNEAQ (reference sequence). The length of the CDR3 is 16 residues. CDR3 bases: TGTGCCAGCAGCCTTCGTAGGACAGGGCATAAGAATGGCTACACCTTC. Amino acids: CASSLRRTGHKNGYTF.

This chain links TRBV2 with TRBJ2-2; D remains unclear. Trimming pared 6 bases from V and 2 bases from J, leaving 13 bases between. CDR1 and CDR2 from the germline V gene are SNHLY and FYNNEI. The CDR3 totals 15 residues. CDR3 coding DNA: TGTGCCAGCAGACAACTTCAAATAAACACCGGGGAGCTGTTTTTT. This sequence encodes CASRQLQINTGELFF. Looking up the rest from reference TRBV2 and TRBJ2-2 gives the full variable domain: EPEVTQTPSHQVTQMGQEVILRCVPISNHLYFYWYRQILGQKVEFLVSFYNNEISEKSEIFDDQFSVERPDGSNFTLKIRSTKLEDSAMYFCASRQLQINTGELFFGEGSRLTVL.

The chain joins TRBV29-1 to TRBJ1-2, with TRBD1 as a possible D gene (5 bases). Germline CDR1 and CDR2: SQVTM and ANQGSEA. V lost 2 bases to trimming and J lost 5 bases, with 21 bases between them. CDR3 size: 16 residues. The DNA of the CDR3 is TGCAGCGTTGAACTCCGGGACGCAGCAATTTGGTATGGCTACACCTTC. It codes for CSVELRDAAIWYGYTF.

This chain connects TRBV18 to TRBJ2-3, with TRBD2 matching 11 bases. J gave up 3 bases and V 3 bases, and 2 bases lay outside the gene matches. Germline CDR1 is KGHSH and CDR2 is LQKENI. CDR3 length equals 15 residues. DNA of the CDR3: TGTGCCAGCTCACCCGGGACTAGCGGTACAGATACGCAGTATTTT. As protein: CASSPGTSGTDTQYF.

This chain uses TRBV29-1 with TRBJ1-2; 8 bases agree with TRBD1. Trimming removed 4 bases from V and 5 bases from J; junction bases left unmatched: 3. There are 12 residues in the CDR3. CDR1 SQVTM and CDR2 ANQGSEA come from the germline V gene. CDR3: CSVGQGQYGYTF. CDR3 DNA: TGCAGCGTTGGACAGGGGCAGTATGGCTACACCTTC.

The V and J genes are TRBV25-1 and TRBJ1-5; D might be TRBD1 (5 bases). Germline V gene lookup returns CDR1 MGHDK and CDR2 SYGVNS. Between the trimmed V and J ends, which lost 1 base and 0 bases, there was a span of 13 bases. The CDR3 length is 17 residues. For the CDR3, the DNA is TGTGCCAGCAGTGAATCCCGAGACAGCTATAGCAATCAGCCCCAGCATTTT. It is translated as CASSESRDSYSNQPQHF.

This chain connects TRBV6-1 to TRBJ1-4, with D unresolved. Trimming took off 6 bases at V and 4 bases at J, with 12 bases between the two ends. The CDR3 is 14 amino acids. Germline V gene sequence: CDR1 MNHNS, CDR2 SASEGT. The DNA for the CDR3 is TGTGCCAGCAGGAGACCGGGCGATAATGAAAAACTGTTTTTT. As protein: CASRRPGDNEKLFF.

The chain carries TRBV27 and TRBJ1-5, with 8 bases matching TRBD1. V shed 6 bases and J 7 bases; nucleotides not matched to a gene: 11. Germline CDR1 and CDR2: MNHEY and SMNVEV (reference sequence). The CDR3 length is 15 residues. The CDR3 spells CASRRTGSQGQPQHF. CDR3 sequence (DNA): TGTGCCAGCAGAAGGACAGGGTCCCAGGGGCAGCCCCAGCATTTT.

The V and J genes are TRBV11-2 and TRBJ2-7, with D hard to call. V was cut by 2 bases and J by 7 bases, with 9 bases left in between. The CDR3 spans 12 residues. Germline-derived CDR1 and CDR2 are SGHAT and FQNNGV. The chain's CDR3 is CASSLFQREQYF. The CDR3 nucleotides read TGTGCCAGCAGCTTATTTCAGAGGGAGCAGTACTTC.

The sample holds a few counts of this clone. The same CDR3 is also encoded by other DNA sequences in this sample. The V gene is TRBV29-1, the J gene TRBJ2-5, with D perhaps TRBD2 (5 bases). V lost 4 bases and J lost 5, with 11 bases in between. Germline CDR1 is SQVTM and CDR2 is ANQGSEA. This CDR3 comprises 12 residues. The CDR3 DNA sequence: TGCAGCGTTGCGGGGTTAGGGGAGACCCAGTACTTC. Translated: CSVAGLGETQYF.

The genes are TRBV10-3 and TRBJ1-2; 9 bases fit TRBD1. The CDR3 sequence is 13 residues long. The ends lost 7 bases at V and 5 bases at J; junction bases unmatched: 5. Germline lookup yields CDR1 ENHRY and CDR2 SYGVKD. The DNA for the CDR3 is TGTGCCATCAAGGGACAGGGCAATTATGGCTACACCTTC. This translates into CAIKGQGNYGYTF.

Note on this clone: One end of the junction fails to match germline, which may point to a read error. This rearrangement joins TRBV7-7 to TRBJ1-1; D remains unclear. This CDR3 has 13 residues. The germline CDR1 and CDR2 sequences are SSHAT and FNYEAQ (reference sequence). In DNA, the CDR3 is TGTGCTAGCAGCTTACAGCCCAACACTGAAGCTTTCTTT. Residues: CASSLQPNTEAFF.

J is TRBJ2-3 and V is TRBV5-1; D unclear. The CDR3 runs to 12 residues. V dropped 1 base and J dropped 2 bases, with 2 bases sitting between them. Germline V gene sequence: CDR1 SGHRS, CDR2 YFSETQ. The CDR3 DNA reads TGCGCCAGCAGCTTGTACACAGATACGCAGTATTTT. It codes for CASSLYTDTQYF.

In its sample, this clone was seen a few times. The V gene is TRBV27, the J gene TRBJ2-1; 8 bases match TRBD2. V dropped 7 bases and J dropped 5; count of bases not matched to a gene: 19. This CDR3 region has 18 residues. Germline CDR1 MNHEY, CDR2 SMNVEV (reference sequence). As DNA, the CDR3 is TGTGCCAGCACCACCGCGAGACAGCGGGGGTTCCCAAACAATGAGCAGTTCTTC. Translated, it gives CASTTARQRGFPNNEQFF.

In this sample, this clone turned up a few times. The DNA of the CDR3 is TGTGCCAGCAGCTTAGCACTACTAGCGGGGGCGTCCTACAATGAGCAGTTCTTC. This sequence encodes CASSLALLAGASYNEQFF. The rearrangement joins TRBV7-2 to TRBJ2-1; 11 bases agree with TRBD2. With V trimmed by 0 bases and J by 1 base, 5 bases remained unmatched. This CDR3 has 18 amino acids. The germline CDR1 and CDR2 sequences are SGHTA and FQGNSA. Variable domain in full (rest from reference TRBV7-2 and TRBJ2-1): GAGVSQSPSNKVTEKGKDVELRCDPISGHTALYWYRQSLGQGLEFLIYFQGNSAPDKSGLPSDRFSAERTGGSVSTLTIQRTQQEDSAVYLCASSLALLAGASYNEQFFGPGTRLTVL.

This clone was counted between two and nine times. This chain joins TRBV7-8 and TRBJ2-1; tentatively, D is TRBD1 (7 bases). V lost 1 base and J 2 bases, leaving 12 bases between the germline ends. CDR3 length: 16 residues. The germline V gene has CDR1 SGHVS and CDR2 FQNEAQ. This CDR3 reads CASSLGGGTAYNEQFF. Written as DNA, the CDR3 is TGTGCCAGCAGCTTAGGAGGGGGGACAGCCTACAATGAGCAGTTCTTC.

A few counts support this clone. The chain joins TRBV29-1 to TRBJ1-5, with 10 nucleotides matching TRBD1. Looked up from germline, CDR1 is SQVTM and CDR2 is ANQGSEA. V was pared by 1 base and J by 2 bases, with 8 bases of the junction left unmatched. CDR3 length: 17 residues. The CDR3 loop reads CSVEGDRGHGGNQPQHF. The DNA of the CDR3 is TGCAGCGTTGAAGGGGACAGGGGCCATGGTGGCAATCAGCCCCAGCATTTT.

The CDR3, as DNA: TGTGCCAGCAGAAGGGGGGACTATGGCTACACCTTC. Translated: CASRRGDYGYTF. The chain is built from TRBV25-1 and TRBJ1-2, with D perhaps TRBD1 (6 bases). This CDR3 is 12 amino acids long. Trimming left V 6 bases short and J 3 bases short, with 8 bases between. CDR1 is MGHDK, CDR2 SYGVNS, per germline.

The chain combines TRBV10-3 with TRBJ2-3; D might be TRBD2 (6 bases). The CDR3 spans 15 residues. Germline values: CDR1 ENHRY, CDR2 SYGVKD. V was trimmed by 3 bases and J by 0 bases, leaving 10 bases between them. The CDR3 nucleotides are TGTGCCATCAGTGATGGCGGGGAGAGCACAGATACGCAGTATTTT. Protein product: CAISDGGESTDTQYF.